This entry is about one TCR beta chain. The data were taken from a study of blood T cell repertoires in COVID-19. For the study at large: Specimens from acute and convalescent COVID-19 originated in the United States, Italy and Spain.

Germline V gives CDR1 MGHRA, CDR2 YSYEKL. The V gene lost 1 base and the J gene lost 1 base, with 4 bases spanning the gap. This CDR3 is built from 13 residues. Repertoires were generated with immunoSEQ multiplex PCR, while TCRdb's copy carries only in-frame clones and drops some. The table has roughly 500,000 clones, around 87% seen once; the top ten hold approximately 1.8%. Self-reported history from a screening survey and questionnaire set each donor's cohort. The sequence was obtained from a woman between 35 and 50 years old who had recovered from COVID-19. The chain is built from TRBV4-1 and TRBJ2-5, with D unclear. Sequenced input: PBMCs or T cells enriched from blood (not recorded which). CDR3 in amino acids: CASSQVGQETQYF. For the CDR3, the DNA is TGCGCCAGCAGCCAAGTCGGCCAAGAGACCCAGTACTTC.